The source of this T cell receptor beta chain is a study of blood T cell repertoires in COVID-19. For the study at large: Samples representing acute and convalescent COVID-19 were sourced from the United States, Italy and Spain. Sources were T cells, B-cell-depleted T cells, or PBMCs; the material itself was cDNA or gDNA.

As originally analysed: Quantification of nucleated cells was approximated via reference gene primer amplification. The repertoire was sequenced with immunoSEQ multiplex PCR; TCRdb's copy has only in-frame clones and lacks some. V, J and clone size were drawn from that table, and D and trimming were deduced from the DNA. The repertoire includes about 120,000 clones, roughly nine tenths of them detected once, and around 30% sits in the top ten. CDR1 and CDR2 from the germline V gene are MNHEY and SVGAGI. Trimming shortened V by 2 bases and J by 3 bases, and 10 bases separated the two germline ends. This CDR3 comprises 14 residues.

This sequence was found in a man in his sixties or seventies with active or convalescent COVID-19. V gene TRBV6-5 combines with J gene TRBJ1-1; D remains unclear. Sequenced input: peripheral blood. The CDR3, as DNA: TGTGCCAGCAGTTACGGAGGGATGGACACTGAAGCTTTCTTT. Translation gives CASSYGGMDTEAFF.